The following is a T cell receptor (beta chain) sequence with its context. What it binds is not known. This sample is drawn from a study of T cell responses to AZD1222 COVID-19 vaccine. The CDR3 is 15 residues long. Germline V CDR1 and CDR2: SGHTA, FQGNSA. The V end was cut by 6 bases, the J end by 1 base, with 13 bases between. Whole-study results and caveats: The study identified only 6 or 7 AZD1222 recipients as seropositive at baseline. Nearly half of unique spike-specific TCRs reportedly avoided B.1.351 and B.1.1.7 mutated regions. There were repertoire samples only from the period after the peak T cell response.

Clones were sequenced by immunoSEQ multiplex PCR, and TCRdb holds only the in-frame ones, with some missing. The sample carries roughly 120,000 clones, around 81% recorded once. The rearrangement joins TRBV7-2 to TRBJ1-5, with a tentative D call TRBD1 (6 bases). The origin of this receptor is an adult in good health. Specimen: peripheral blood, collected on day 0 of AZD1222 vaccination. CDR3 sequence: CASSTQGRSNQPQHF. CDR3 DNA: TGTGCCAGCAGTACTCAGGGGCGCAGCAATCAGCCCCAGCATTTT. The full variable domain, in which reference TRBV7-2 and TRBJ1-5 provide the parts outside the CDR3, is GAGVSQSPSNKVTEKGKDVELRCDPISGHTALYWYRQSLGQGLEFLIYFQGNSAPDKSGLPSDRFSAERTGGSVSTLTIQRTQQEDSAVYLCASSTQGRSNQPQHFGDGTRLSIL.